The next 27 T cell receptor beta chains were all read from a single sample in a study of cytomegalovirus exposure and HLA in healthy donors. The PCR made use of 60 Vbeta and 13 Jbeta primers. Clones were read by immunoSEQ multiplex PCR, and TCRdb kept only the in-frame ones, dropping some. The sample carries some 200,000 clones, 70% recorded once. The sequencing input was PBMCs. These receptors all come from a man aged 35-49 years in good health and CMV-seropositive.

In this sample, this clone turned up once. The DNA is left out, because the CDR3 cannot be placed on it with certainty; the CDR3 is given as TCRdb lists it. J is TRBJ2-5 and V is TRBV27; the tabulated D call, TRBD2, remains unverified against the DNA. The CDR3 length equals 20 residues, ends included. CDR1 is MNHEY, CDR2 SMNVEV, per germline (reference sequence). CDR3 region: CASITVPRDPVLRGQETQYF.

The chain has TRBV28 and TRBJ1-5; 9 positions agree with TRBD1. V shed 7 bases and J 6 bases; nucleotides not matched to a gene: 13. The CDR3 runs to 16 residues. CDR1 is MDHEN and CDR2 is SYDVKM in the germline V gene. The CDR3, as DNA: TGTGCCAGCAACTCTGGACAGGGGCTTTCGGGTCAGCCCCAGCATTTT. Protein product: CASNSGQGLSGQPQHF.

The gene calls are TRBV11-2 and TRBJ2-5; D remains ambiguous. The CDR3 length is 13 residues. V lost 4 bases, J lost 4 bases, and 10 bases lay in between. Looked up from germline, CDR1 is SGHAT and CDR2 is FQNNGV. CDR3 loop: CASSSHLRETQYF. Here the CDR3 DNA reads TGTGCCAGCAGCTCCCACCTCAGAGAGACCCAGTACTTC.

The chain combines TRBV7-3 with TRBJ2-2; 10 nucleotides agree with TRBD2. This CDR3 spans 16 amino acids. Germline CDR1 SGHTA, CDR2 FQGTGA. The trim removed 1 base at V and 4 bases at J, leaving 3 bases unmatched. CDR3 bases: TGTGCCAGCAGCTTAATGGCTAGCGGGGGCACCGGGGAGCTGTTTTTT. Translation gives CASSLMASGGTGELFF.

The rearrangement uses TRBV4-3 and TRBJ2-4; TRBD1 matches at 7 bases. The ends lost 2 bases at V and 6 bases at J; junction bases unmatched: 7. The CDR3 runs to 15 residues. Germline CDR1 is LGHNA and CDR2 is YSLEER. The CDR3 coding sequence is TGCGCCAGCAGCCAATTAACAGGGGCGGGAAACATTCAGTACTTC. Its translation is CASSQLTGAGNIQYF.

The chain has TRBV6-5 and TRBJ1-1; D gene ambiguous. Deletions cut 0 bases from V and 1 base from J, with 9 bases between. The CDR3 totals 15 residues. Germline assignment: CDR1 MNHEY and CDR2 SVGAGI. The CDR3 DNA is TGTGCCAGCAGTTACTCGAGGTTTGGGAACACTGAAGCTTTCTTT. Encoded protein: CASSYSRFGNTEAFF.

The genes are TRBV25-1 and TRBJ2-1; 8 nucleotides line up with TRBD1. In germline, CDR1 is MGHDK, CDR2 SYGVNS. V shed 2 bases and J 13 bases; nucleotides not matched to a gene: 1. The CDR3 contains 11 residues. The CDR3 loop is CASSEGQGQFF. The CDR3 DNA follows: TGTGCCAGCAGTGAAGGACAGGGACAGTTCTTC.

The chain recombines TRBV15 with TRBJ1-1; 11 nucleotides agree with TRBD1. V was pared by 8 bases and J by 1 base, with 3 bases of the junction left unmatched. CDR1 LNHNV and CDR2 YYDKDF come from the germline V gene (reference sequence). The CDR3 spans 14 residues. The CDR3 DNA is TGTGCCACCGGGGACAGGGGGTCGAACACTGAAGCTTTCTTT. Residues: CATGDRGSNTEAFF.

The chain is built from TRBV4-2 and TRBJ1-2, with D hard to call. Germline V lookup: CDR1 LGHNA, CDR2 YNFKEQ. The CDR3 has 15 amino acids. Deletions cut 3 bases from V and 1 base from J, with 12 bases between. The CDR3 reads CASSQDTGGNYGYTF. The CDR3 DNA sequence: TGTGCCAGCAGCCAGGATACGGGTGGTAACTATGGCTACACCTTC.

CDR3 residues: CAISDGQRMNTEAFF. The DNA for the CDR3 is TGTGCCATCAGTGACGGACAGAGGATGAACACTGAAGCTTTCTTT. This rearrangement joins TRBV10-3 to TRBJ1-1; D is perhaps TRBD1 (6 bases). The germline CDR1 and CDR2 sequences are ENHRY and SYGVKD. This CDR3 contains 15 residues. Trimming pared 3 bases from V and 0 bases from J, leaving 11 bases between.

The rearrangement links TRBV28 to TRBJ2-7; perhaps TRBD1 as D (6 bases). The CDR3 consists of 13 residues. CDR1 is MDHEN and CDR2 is SYDVKM in the germline V gene. V shed 7 bases and J shed 2 bases, with 12 bases lying between them. The CDR3 protein is CASNPQGTYEQYF. The CDR3, as DNA: TGTGCCAGCAACCCCCAGGGGACCTACGAGCAGTACTTC.

The rearrangement joins TRBV7-2 to TRBJ2-1; tentatively, D is TRBD1 (6 bases). CDR1 is SGHTA, CDR2 FQGNSA, per germline. The V gene lost 3 bases and the J gene lost 10 bases, with 13 bases spanning the gap. This CDR3 spans 13 amino acids. The CDR3: CASSLGSGAEQFF. CDR3 nucleotides: TGTGCCAGCAGCTTGGGGTCAGGGGCGGAGCAGTTCTTC.

In DNA, the CDR3 is TGTGCCAGCAGCGCCCGCCGGGGGGCCTCCCCCGAGCAGTACTTC. This sequence encodes CASSARRGASPEQYF. The rearrangement joins TRBV7-2 to TRBJ2-5; possibly TRBD2 for D (7 bases). The DNA end lines up better with TRBJ2-7; the J call may be wrong. The CDR3 has 15 amino acids. CDR1 and CDR2 (germline): SGHTA, FQGNSA.

The chain employs TRBV6-6 and TRBJ2-1, with a tentative D call TRBD2 (6 bases). CDR1 is MNHNY, CDR2 SVGAGI, per germline (reference sequence). V dropped 6 bases and J dropped 5 bases, with 11 bases sitting between them. The CDR3 is 13 amino acids. CDR3 DNA: TGTGCCAGCAGGATGGGACTGAACAATGAGCAGTTCTTC. The encoded protein is CASRMGLNNEQFF.

In its sample, this clone was seen a few times. The CDR3 bases are TGTGCCAGTAGTATAGGACAGGGTGTCGAGCAGTACTTC. The encoded protein is CASSIGQGVEQYF. The chain employs TRBV19 and TRBJ2-7, with TRBD1 identical over 7 bases. Trimming took 1 base from V and 6 from J; bases not matched to a gene: 3. The V gene's germline CDR1 is LNHDA and CDR2 SQIVND (reference sequence). This CDR3 is 13 amino acids long.

The chain uses TRBV27 and TRBJ1-1, with 8 nucleotides matching TRBD1. This CDR3 is 18 amino acids long. After removal of 2 bases from V and 2 bases from J, the junction contained 13 bases not matched to a gene. Per the germline V gene, CDR1 is MNHEY and CDR2 is SMNVEV (reference sequence). The CDR3 is CASSLKGNGQGVNTEAFF. CDR3 in DNA: TGTGCCAGCAGTTTAAAGGGTAATGGACAGGGTGTCAACACTGAAGCTTTCTTT.

A few counts support this clone. CDR3 region: CASRDSSGYSYEQYF. CDR3 nucleotide sequence: TGCGCCAGCAGGGACTCTAGCGGTTACTCCTACGAGCAGTACTTC. The chain carries TRBV10-2 and TRBJ2-7, with 7 bases that match TRBD2. CDR1 and CDR2 from the germline V gene are WSHSY and SAAADI. V shed 6 bases, J shed 0 bases, and the junction held 8 bases outside the gene matches. This CDR3 spans 15 amino acids.

This clone was picked up one time. V usage is TRBV7-2 and J usage is TRBJ1-1, with TRBD1 as a possible D gene (6 bases). V lost 2 bases and J lost 4, with 11 bases in between. Per the germline V gene, CDR1 is SGHTA and CDR2 is FQGNSA. This CDR3 has 14 amino acids. The CDR3 here is CASSLRGGPTEAFF. CDR3 nucleotide sequence: TGTGCCAGCAGCTTACGGGGGGGCCCCACTGAAGCTTTCTTT.

This clone appeared a few times. The chain is built from TRBV2 and TRBJ1-3; unclear D gene. Per the germline V gene, CDR1 is SNHLY and CDR2 is FYNNEI. V was pared by 7 bases and J by 2 bases, with 6 bases between. The CDR3 spans 12 residues. CDR3 DNA sequence: TGTGCCAGCAAAGGAGCTGGAAACACCATATATTTT. Translating it yields CASKGAGNTIYF.

The J gene is TRBJ2-3, the V gene TRBV29-1, with 11 bases fitting TRBD2. Trimming cost V 3 bases and J 4 bases; bases outside gene matches: 0. CDR3 length equals 13 residues. Germline V CDR1 and CDR2: SQVTM, ANQGSEA. For the CDR3, the DNA is TGCAGCGTTGAGACTAGCGGGGCAGATACGCAGTATTTT. Translating gives CSVETSGADTQYF.

This chain joins TRBV6-1 and TRBJ2-7, with 8 bases fitting TRBD2. V was clipped by 0 bases and J by 6 bases; unmatched bases: 13. CDR1 is MNHNS and CDR2 is SASEGT in the germline V gene. The CDR3 is 17 residues long. The CDR3 coding sequence is TGTGCCAGCAGTGAAGCGCAAGTTGGGACGGGGGGGGCCGAGCAGTACTTC. This codes for CASSEAQVGTGGAEQYF.

This clone was seen only once. V and J are TRBV7-9 and TRBJ2-5; TRBD2 matches 9 bases. Germline V CDR1 and CDR2: SEHNR, FQNEAQ (reference sequence). V dropped 6 bases and J dropped 5; count of bases not matched to a gene: 7. CDR3 length equals 14 residues. Here the CDR3 DNA reads TGTGCCAGCAGAAGACTAGCGGACGGGGAGACCCAGTACTTC. Translated, it gives CASRRLADGETQYF.

The genes are TRBV5-1 and TRBJ2-7, with TRBD1 matching 7 bases. Germline loops: CDR1 SGHRS, CDR2 YFSETQ. V shed 0 bases and J 4 bases; nucleotides not matched to a gene: 7. The CDR3 loop spans 15 amino acids. In DNA, the CDR3 is TGCGCCAGCAGCTTGGGACAGGGAACTTTGTACGAGCAGTACTTC. Residues: CASSLGQGTLYEQYF.

This clone was picked up one time. The chain links TRBV11-3 to TRBJ1-6; 9 bases align to TRBD1. Germline V gene lookup returns CDR1 SGHNT and CDR2 YENEEA. Germline trimming cut 2 bases from V and 7 bases from J; bases unmatched to any gene: 15. The CDR3 loop spans 19 amino acids. CDR3 nucleotide sequence: TGTGCCAGCAGCTTACCTAGGACAGGGGCCTACGTCCGCAATTCACCCCTCCACTTT. Protein sequence: CASSLPRTGAYVRNSPLHF.

This clone was observed a few times. This sequence joins TRBV11-2 and TRBJ1-1, with D possibly TRBD1 on 5 matching bases. This CDR3 spans 14 amino acids. CDR1 and CDR2 from the germline V gene are SGHAT and FQNNGV. The ends were cut back, 8 bases at V and 0 bases at J, with 13 bases in the middle. This CDR3 reads CASSPGGVNTEAFF. CDR3 nucleotide sequence: TGTGCCAGCTCCCCCGGGGGGGTGAACACTGAAGCTTTCTTT.

Here the CDR3 reads CASRTRGNFNQPQHF. The DNA of the CDR3 is TGTGCCAGCAGGACGAGGGGGAACTTCAATCAGCCCCAGCATTTT. The J gene is TRBJ1-5, the V gene TRBV2; a possible D gene is TRBD1 (6 bases). Germline-derived CDR1 and CDR2 are SNHLY and FYNNEI. V shed 6 bases and J shed 3 bases, with 15 bases lying between them. The CDR3 runs to 15 residues.

The chain recombines TRBV29-1 with TRBJ2-1; D possibly corresponds to TRBD1 (8 bases). The CDR3 loop spans 14 amino acids. V lost 7 bases and J 7 bases, leaving 20 bases between the germline ends. Germline loops: CDR1 SQVTM, CDR2 ANQGSEA. The CDR3 region is CSGGGTGGGNEQFF. In DNA form, the CDR3 reads TGCAGCGGGGGGGGAACAGGGGGAGGGAATGAGCAGTTCTTC.